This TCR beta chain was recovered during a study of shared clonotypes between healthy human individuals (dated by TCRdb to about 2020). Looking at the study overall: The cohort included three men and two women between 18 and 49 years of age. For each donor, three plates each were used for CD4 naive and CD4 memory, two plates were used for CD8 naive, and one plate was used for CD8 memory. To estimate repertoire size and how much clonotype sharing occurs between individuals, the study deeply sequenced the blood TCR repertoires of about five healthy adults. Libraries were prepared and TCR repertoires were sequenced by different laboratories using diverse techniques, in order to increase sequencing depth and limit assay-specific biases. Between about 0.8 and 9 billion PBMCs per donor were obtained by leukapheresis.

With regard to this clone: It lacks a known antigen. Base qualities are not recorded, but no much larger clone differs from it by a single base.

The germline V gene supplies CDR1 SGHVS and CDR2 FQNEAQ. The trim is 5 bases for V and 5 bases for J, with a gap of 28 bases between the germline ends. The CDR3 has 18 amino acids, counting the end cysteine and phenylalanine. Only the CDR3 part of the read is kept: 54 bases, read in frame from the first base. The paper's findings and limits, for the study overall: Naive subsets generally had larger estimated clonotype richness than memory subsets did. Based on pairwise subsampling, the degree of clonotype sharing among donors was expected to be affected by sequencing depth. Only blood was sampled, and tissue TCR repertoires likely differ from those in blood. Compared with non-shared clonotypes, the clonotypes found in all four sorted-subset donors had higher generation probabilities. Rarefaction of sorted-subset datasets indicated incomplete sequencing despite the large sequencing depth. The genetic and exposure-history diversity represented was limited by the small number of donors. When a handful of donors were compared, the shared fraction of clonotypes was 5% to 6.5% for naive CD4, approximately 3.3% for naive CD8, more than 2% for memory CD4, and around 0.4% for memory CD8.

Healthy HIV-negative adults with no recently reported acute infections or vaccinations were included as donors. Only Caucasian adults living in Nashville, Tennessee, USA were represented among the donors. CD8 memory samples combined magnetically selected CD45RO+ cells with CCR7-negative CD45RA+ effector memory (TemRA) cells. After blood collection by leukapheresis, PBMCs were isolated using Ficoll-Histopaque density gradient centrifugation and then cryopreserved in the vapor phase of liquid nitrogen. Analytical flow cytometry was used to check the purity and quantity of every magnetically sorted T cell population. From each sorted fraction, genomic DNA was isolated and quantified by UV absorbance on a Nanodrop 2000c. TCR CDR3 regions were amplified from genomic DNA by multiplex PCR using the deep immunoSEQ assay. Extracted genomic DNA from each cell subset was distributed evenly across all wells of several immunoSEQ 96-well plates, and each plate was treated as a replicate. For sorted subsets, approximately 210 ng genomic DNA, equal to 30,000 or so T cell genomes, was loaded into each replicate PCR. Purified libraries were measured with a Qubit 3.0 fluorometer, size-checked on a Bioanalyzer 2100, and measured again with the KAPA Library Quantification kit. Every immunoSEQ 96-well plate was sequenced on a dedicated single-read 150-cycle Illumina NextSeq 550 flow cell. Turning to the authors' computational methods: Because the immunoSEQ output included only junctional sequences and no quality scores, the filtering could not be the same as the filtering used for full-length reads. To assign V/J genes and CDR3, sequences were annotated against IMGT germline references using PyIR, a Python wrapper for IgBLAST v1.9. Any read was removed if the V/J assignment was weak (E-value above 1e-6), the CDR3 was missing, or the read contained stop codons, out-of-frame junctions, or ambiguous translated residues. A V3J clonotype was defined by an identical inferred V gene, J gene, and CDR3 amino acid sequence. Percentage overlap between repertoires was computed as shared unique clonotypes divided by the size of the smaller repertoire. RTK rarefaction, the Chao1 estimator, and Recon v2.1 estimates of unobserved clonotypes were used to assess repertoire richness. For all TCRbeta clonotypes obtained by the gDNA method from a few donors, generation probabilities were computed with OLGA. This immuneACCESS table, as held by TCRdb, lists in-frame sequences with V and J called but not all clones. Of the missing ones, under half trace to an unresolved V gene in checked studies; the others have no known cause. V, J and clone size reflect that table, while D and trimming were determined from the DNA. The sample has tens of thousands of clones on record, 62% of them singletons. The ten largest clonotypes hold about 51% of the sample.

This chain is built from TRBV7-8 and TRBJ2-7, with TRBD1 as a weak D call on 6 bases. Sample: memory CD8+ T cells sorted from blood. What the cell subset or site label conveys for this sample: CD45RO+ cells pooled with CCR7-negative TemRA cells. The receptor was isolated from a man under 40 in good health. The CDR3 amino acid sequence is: CASSGRGHGSSSANEQYF. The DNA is TGTGCCAGCAGCGGCAGGGGCCACGGGTCCTCCTCGGCGAACGAGCAGTACTTC.